Reported below is one T cell receptor beta chain. The method was immunoSEQ multiplex PCR; TCRdb's version includes in-frame clones alone and lacks a portion of them. The repertoire holds about 17,000 clones, with 85% to 90% as singletons. The data originate from a study of T cells in narcolepsy. V was pared by 2 bases and J by 5 bases, with 9 bases of the junction left unmatched. The germline CDR1 and CDR2 sequences are GTSNPN and SVGIG (reference sequence). CDR3 length equals 14 residues. The TCR comes from a human donor in good health. Material for sequencing was memory (CD45RA-) CD4+ T cells from blood. The rearrangement joins TRBV30 to TRBJ2-7, with 7 bases matching TRBD1. The CDR3 DNA sequence: TGTGCCTGGAGTCCCGGGACAGTGTTCGACGAGCAGTACTTC. Its translation is CAWSPGTVFDEQYF.